This T cell receptor (beta chain) stems from a study of blood T cell repertoires in COVID-19. The overall study: The United States, Italy and Spain provided the acute and convalescent COVID-19 samples. Nucleic acid was either cDNA or gDNA, and it came from T cells, B-cell-depleted T cells, or PBMCs.

J lost 8 bases, V lost 4 bases, and 6 bases had no gene match. This CDR3 is built from 14 residues. The V gene's germline CDR1 is ENHRY and CDR2 SYGVKD. TCRdb keeps only in-frame clones here, not all; method: immunoSEQ multiplex PCR. The table lists around 81,000 clones, around four fifths of them singletons. This TCR derives from a man aged 45-65 years with acute or convalescent COVID-19. This rearrangement joins TRBV10-3 to TRBJ1-4; 8 bases agree with TRBD1. Sequenced sample: peripheral blood. The CDR3 DNA reads TGTGCCATCAGTGGACAGGGGCTGGAGGAAAAACTGTTTTTT. Its translation: CAISGQGLEEKLFF.